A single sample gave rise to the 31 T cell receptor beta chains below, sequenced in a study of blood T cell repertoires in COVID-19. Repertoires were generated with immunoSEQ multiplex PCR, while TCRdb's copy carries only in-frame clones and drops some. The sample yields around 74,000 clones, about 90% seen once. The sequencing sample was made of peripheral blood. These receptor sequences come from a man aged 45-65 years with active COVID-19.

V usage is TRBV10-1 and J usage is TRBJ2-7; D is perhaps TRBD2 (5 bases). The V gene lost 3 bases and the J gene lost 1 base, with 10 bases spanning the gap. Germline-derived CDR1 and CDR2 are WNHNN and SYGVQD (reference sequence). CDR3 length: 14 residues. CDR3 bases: TGCGCCAGCAGTGAAGTGGCGGGTTCCTACGAGCAGTACTTC. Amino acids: CASSEVAGSYEQYF.

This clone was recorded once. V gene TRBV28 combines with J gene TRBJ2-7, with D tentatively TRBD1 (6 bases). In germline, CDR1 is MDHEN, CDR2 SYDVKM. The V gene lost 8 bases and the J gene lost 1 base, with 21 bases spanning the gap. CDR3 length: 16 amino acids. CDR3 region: CASLGVGHQDSYEQYF. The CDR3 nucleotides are TGTGCCAGCCTCGGGGTGGGACACCAAGATTCCTACGAGCAGTACTTC.

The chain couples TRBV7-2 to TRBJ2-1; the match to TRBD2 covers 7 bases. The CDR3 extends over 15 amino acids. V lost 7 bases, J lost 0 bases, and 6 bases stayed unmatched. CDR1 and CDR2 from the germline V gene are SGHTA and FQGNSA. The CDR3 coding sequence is TGTGCCAGCACCCCAGCGGGAAGCTCCTACAATGAGCAGTTCTTC. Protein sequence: CASTPAGSSYNEQFF.

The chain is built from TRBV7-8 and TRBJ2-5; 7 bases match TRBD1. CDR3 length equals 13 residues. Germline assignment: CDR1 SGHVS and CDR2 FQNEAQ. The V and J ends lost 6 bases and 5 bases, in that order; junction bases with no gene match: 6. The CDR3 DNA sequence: TGTGCCAGCAGTGGGACAGTGGGGGAGACCCAGTACTTC. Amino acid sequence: CASSGTVGETQYF.

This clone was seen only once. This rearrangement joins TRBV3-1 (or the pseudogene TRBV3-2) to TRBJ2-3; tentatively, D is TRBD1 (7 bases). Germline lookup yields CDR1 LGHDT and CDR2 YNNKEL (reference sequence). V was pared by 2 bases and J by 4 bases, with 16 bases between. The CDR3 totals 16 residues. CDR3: CASSQYGTQGADTQYF. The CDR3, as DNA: TGTGCCAGCAGCCAATACGGGACTCAGGGGGCAGATACGCAGTATTTT.

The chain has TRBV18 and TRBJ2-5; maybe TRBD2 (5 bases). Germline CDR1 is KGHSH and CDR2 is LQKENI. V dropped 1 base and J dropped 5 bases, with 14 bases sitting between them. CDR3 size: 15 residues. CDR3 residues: CASSPRTSGWETQYF. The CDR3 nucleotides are TGTGCCAGCTCACCACGGACGAGCGGTTGGGAGACCCAGTACTTC.

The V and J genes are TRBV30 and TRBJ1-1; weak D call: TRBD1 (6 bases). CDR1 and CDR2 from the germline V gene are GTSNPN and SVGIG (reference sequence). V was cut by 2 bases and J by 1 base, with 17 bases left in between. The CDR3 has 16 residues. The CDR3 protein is CAWSTTGGGRNTEAFF. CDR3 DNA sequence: TGTGCCTGGAGTACCACGGGAGGGGGACGGAACACTGAAGCTTTCTTT.

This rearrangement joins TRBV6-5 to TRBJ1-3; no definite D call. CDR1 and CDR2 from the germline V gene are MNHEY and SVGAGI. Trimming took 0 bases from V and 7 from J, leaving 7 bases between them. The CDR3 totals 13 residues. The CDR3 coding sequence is TGTGCCAGCAGTTACTCGATGCGGAACACCATATATTTT. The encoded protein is CASSYSMRNTIYF.

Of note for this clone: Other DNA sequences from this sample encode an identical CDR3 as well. DNA for the CDR3: TGTGCCAGTAGTAGTCAGGGGATCGGCGGCTACACCTTC. It specifies CASSSQGIGGYTF. The V and J genes are TRBV19 and TRBJ1-2; possibly TRBD1 for D (6 bases). Germline V gene lookup returns CDR1 LNHDA and CDR2 SQIVND (reference sequence). Trimming removed 4 bases from V and 8 bases from J, with 14 bases in between. The CDR3 runs to 13 residues. The full variable domain, in which reference TRBV19 and TRBJ1-2 provide the parts outside the CDR3, is DGGITQSPKYLFRKEGQNVTLSCEQNLNHDAMYWYRQDPGQGLRLIYYSQIVNDFQKGDIAEGYSVSREKKESFPLTVTSAQKNPTAFYLCASSSQGIGGYTFGSGTRLTVV.

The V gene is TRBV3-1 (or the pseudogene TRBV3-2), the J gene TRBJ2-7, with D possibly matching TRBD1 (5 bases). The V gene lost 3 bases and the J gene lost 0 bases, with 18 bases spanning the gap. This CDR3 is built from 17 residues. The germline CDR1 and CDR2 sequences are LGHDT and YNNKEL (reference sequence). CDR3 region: CASSQWAAGFRSYEQYF. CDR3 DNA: TGTGCCAGCAGCCAGTGGGCCGCAGGGTTTCGCTCCTACGAGCAGTACTTC.

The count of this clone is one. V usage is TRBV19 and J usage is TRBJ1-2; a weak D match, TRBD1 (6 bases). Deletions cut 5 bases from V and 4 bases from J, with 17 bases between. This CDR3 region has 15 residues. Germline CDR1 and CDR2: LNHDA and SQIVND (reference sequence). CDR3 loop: CASSGGGLAAYGYTF. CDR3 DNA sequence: TGTGCCAGTAGTGGGGGCGGCTTGGCGGCCTATGGCTACACCTTC.

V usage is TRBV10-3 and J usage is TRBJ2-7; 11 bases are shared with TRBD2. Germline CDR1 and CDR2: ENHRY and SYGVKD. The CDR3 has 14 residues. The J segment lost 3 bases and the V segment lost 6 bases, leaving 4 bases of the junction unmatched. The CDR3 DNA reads TGTGCCATCAGAGTAGCGGGAGGGGTCTACGAGCAGTACTTC. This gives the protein CAIRVAGGVYEQYF.

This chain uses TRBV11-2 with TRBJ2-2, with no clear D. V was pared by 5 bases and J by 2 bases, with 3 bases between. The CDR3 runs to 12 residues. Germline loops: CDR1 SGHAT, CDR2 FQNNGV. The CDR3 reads CASSLNTGELFF. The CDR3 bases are TGTGCCAGCAGCCTCAACACCGGGGAGCTGTTTTTT.

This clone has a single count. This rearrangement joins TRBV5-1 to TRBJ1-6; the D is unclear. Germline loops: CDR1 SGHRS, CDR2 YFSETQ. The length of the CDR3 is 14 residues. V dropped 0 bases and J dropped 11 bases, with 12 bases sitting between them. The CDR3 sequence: CASSLGGLGAPLHF. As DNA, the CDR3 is TGCGCCAGCAGCTTGGGGGGTTTGGGAGCACCCCTCCACTTT.

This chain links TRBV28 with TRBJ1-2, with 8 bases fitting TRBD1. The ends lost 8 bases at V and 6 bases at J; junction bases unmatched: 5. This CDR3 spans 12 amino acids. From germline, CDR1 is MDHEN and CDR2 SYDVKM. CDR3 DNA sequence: TGTGCCAGCCGGGACAGGCAAGATGGCTACACCTTC. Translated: CASRDRQDGYTF.

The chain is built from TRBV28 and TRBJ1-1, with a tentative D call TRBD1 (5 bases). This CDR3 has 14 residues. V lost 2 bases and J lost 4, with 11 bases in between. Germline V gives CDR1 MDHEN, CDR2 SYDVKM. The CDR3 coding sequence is TGTGCCAGCAGTTTACAGGGTAGGGCCACTGAAGCTTTCTTT. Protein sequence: CASSLQGRATEAFF.

The CDR3 region is CASSWQGSGNTIYF. The DNA for the CDR3 is TGTGCCAGCAGCTGGCAGGGGAGTGGAAACACCATATATTTT. This chain joins TRBV7-2 and TRBJ1-3, with D maybe TRBD1 (6 bases). The CDR3 contains 14 residues. Germline assignment: CDR1 SGHTA and CDR2 FQGNSA. Trimming took 4 bases from V and 3 from J, leaving 10 bases between them.

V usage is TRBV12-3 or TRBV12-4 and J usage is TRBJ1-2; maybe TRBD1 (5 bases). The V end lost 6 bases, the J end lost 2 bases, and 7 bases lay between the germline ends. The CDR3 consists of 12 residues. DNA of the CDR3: TGTGCCAGCAGGGGACTGAACTATGGCTACACCTTC. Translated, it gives CASRGLNYGYTF.

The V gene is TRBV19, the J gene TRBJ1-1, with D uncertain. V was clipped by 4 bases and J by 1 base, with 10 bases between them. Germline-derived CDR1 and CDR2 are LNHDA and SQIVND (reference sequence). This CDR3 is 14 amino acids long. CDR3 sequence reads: CASSTLLWNTEAFF. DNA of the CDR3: TGTGCCAGTAGTACGCTCCTATGGAACACTGAAGCTTTCTTT.

CDR3 coding DNA: TGTGCCAGCAGCTTGACACCAAAAGAGACCCAGTACTTC. Its translation is CASSLTPKETQYF. The genes are TRBV11-2 and TRBJ2-5; D gene ambiguous. The CDR3 contains 13 residues. Per germline, CDR1 SGHAT and CDR2 FQNNGV. Trimming removed 3 bases from V and 3 bases from J, with 8 bases in between.

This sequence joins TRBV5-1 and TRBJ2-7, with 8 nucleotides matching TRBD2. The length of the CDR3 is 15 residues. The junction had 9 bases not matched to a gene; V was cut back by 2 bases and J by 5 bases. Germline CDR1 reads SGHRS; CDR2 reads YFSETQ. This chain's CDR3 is CASSFSGTRYNEQYF. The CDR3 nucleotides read TGCGCCAGCAGCTTTTCCGGGACTAGATACAACGAGCAGTACTTC.

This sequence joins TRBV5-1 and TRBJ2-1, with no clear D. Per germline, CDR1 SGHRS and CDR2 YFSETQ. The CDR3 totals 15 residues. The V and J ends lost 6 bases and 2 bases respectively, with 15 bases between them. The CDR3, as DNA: TGCGCCAGCACCCTGGGCAGCCTGGCCTACAATGAGCAGTTCTTC. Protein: CASTLGSLAYNEQFF.

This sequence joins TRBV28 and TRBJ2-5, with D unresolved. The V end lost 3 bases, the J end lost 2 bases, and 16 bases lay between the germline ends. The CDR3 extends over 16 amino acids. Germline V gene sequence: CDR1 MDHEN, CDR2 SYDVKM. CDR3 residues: CASSFIYVRFQETQYF. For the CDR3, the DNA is TGTGCCAGCAGTTTCATTTATGTACGGTTTCAAGAGACCCAGTACTTC.

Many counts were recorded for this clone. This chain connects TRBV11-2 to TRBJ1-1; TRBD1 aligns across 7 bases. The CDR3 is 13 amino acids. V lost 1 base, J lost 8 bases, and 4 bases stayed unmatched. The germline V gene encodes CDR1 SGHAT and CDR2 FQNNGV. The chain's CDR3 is CASSLALDREAFF. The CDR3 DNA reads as TGTGCCAGCAGCTTAGCTTTGGACAGGGAAGCTTTCTTT. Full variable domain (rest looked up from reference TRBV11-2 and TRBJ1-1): EAGVAQSPRYKIIEKRQSVAFWCNPISGHATLYWYQQILGQGPKLLIQFQNNGVVDDSQLPKDRFSAERLKGVDSTLKIQPAKLEDSAVYLCASSLALDREAFFGQGTRLTVV.

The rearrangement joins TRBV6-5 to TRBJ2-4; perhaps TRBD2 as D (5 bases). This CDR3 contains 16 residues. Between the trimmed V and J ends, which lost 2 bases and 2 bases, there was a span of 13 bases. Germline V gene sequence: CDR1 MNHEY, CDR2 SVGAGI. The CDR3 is CASSYGGAGTKNIQYF. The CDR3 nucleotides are TGTGCCAGCAGTTACGGTGGCGCCGGGACCAAAAACATTCAGTACTTC.

The CDR3 DNA reads TGTGCCAGCAGTCCAGACAGGCTTAACTATGGCTACACCTTC. Translated: CASSPDRLNYGYTF. This chain joins TRBV6-4 and TRBJ1-2; D possibly corresponds to TRBD1 (6 bases). V lost 5 bases and J lost 1, with 11 bases in between. Germline assignment: CDR1 MRHNA and CDR2 SNTAGT. The CDR3 sequence is 14 residues long.

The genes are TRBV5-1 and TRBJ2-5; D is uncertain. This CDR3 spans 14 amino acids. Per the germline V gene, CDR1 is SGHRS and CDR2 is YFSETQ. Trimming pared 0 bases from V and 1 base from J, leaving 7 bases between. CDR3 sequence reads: CASSLEPVQETQYF. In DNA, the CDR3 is TGCGCCAGCAGCTTGGAGCCGGTCCAAGAGACCCAGTACTTC.

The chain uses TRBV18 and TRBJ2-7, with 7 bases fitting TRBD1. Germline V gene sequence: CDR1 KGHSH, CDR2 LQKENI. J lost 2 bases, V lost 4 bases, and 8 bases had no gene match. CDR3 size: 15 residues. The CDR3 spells CASSLAGTVPYEQYF. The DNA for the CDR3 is TGTGCCAGCTCACTAGCCGGGACAGTTCCCTACGAGCAGTACTTC. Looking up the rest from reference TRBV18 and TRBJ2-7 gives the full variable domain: NAGVMQNPRHLVRRRGQEARLRCSPMKGHSHVYWYRQLPEEGLKFMVYLQKENIIDESGMPKERFSAEFPKEGPSILRIQQVVRGDSAAYFCASSLAGTVPYEQYFGPGTRLTVT.

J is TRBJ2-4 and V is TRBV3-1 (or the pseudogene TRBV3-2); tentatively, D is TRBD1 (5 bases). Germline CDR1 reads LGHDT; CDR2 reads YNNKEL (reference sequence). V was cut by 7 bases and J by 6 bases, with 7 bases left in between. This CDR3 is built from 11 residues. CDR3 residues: CASMGLNIQYF. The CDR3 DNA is TGTGCCAGCATGGGGCTAAACATTCAGTACTTC.

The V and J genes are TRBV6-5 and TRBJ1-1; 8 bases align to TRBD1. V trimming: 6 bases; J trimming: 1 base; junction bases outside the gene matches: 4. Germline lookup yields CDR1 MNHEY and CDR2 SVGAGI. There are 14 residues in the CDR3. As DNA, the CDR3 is TGTGCCAGCAGCCGAGGACAGGGGAACACTGAAGCTTTCTTT. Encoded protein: CASSRGQGNTEAFF.

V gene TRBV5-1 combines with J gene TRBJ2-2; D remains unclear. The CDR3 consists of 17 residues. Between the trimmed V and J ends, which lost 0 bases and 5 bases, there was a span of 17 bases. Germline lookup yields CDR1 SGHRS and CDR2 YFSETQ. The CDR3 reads CASSLGVLPMSTGELFF. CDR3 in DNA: TGCGCCAGCAGCTTGGGTGTACTCCCAATGAGTACCGGGGAGCTGTTTTTT.